The source of this T cell receptor beta chain is a study of blood T cell repertoires in COVID-19. Study-wide context: PBMCs, B-cell-depleted T cells, or T cells were the source of the cDNA or gDNA that made up the material.

Here immunoSEQ multiplex PCR was the method, and the copy in TCRdb shows in-frame clones only, minus some. The sample holds fewer than 60,000 clones; roughly 83% are singletons and the top ten take 14% to 15%. The sequence was collected from a human donor in a cohort sampled during active COVID-19. What was sequenced was peripheral blood.

The CDR3 bases are TGTGCCAGCTCACCCGTTACTGGAGGGGACACTGAAGCTTTCTTT. Protein sequence: CASSPVTGGDTEAFF. The rearrangement joins TRBV18 to TRBJ1-1; D might be TRBD1 (5 bases). CDR3 length equals 15 residues. Germline CDR1 is KGHSH and CDR2 is LQKENI. With 3 bases removed from V and 3 bases from J, the gap between germline ends came to 14 bases. Using reference TRBV18 and TRBJ1-1 for the parts outside the CDR3, the full variable domain is NAGVMQNPRHLVRRRGQEARLRCSPMKGHSHVYWYRQLPEEGLKFMVYLQKENIIDESGMPKERFSAEFPKEGPSILRIQQVVRGDSAAYFCASSPVTGGDTEAFFGQGTRLTVV.